One sample yielded the 13 T cell receptor beta chains listed below, sequenced in a study of tumor and adjacent non-tumor tissue in lung cancer. RNA was extracted from bulk tissue without any cell sorting. A modified ARM-PCR protocol with three rounds of nested PCR amplified TCRbeta. Each CDR3 protein gets one entry after TCRdb re-called the multiplex PCR reads with MiXCR. Here the sample spans some 120,000 distinct CDR3 sequences, roughly 64% being singletons. Sequencing was done on a sample of lung tumor tissue. The origin of the receptors is a man aged 30 to 39 with non-small cell lung cancer.

The chain joins TRBV7-8 to TRBJ2-7, with D tentatively TRBD1 or TRBD2 (5 bases each). Germline V gives CDR1 SGHVS, CDR2 FQNEAQ. With 5 bases removed from V and 1 base from J, the gap between germline ends came to 12 bases. CDR3 length equals 14 residues. CDR3 protein: CASSLGTTSYEQYF. The CDR3 nucleotides are TGTGCCAGCAGCCTTGGGACGACGTCCTACGAGCAGTACTTC.

In the case of this clonotype: The junction and the germline gene differ at one end; a read error may be behind it. The chain recombines TRBV11-1 with TRBJ1-2; no clear D gene. The CDR3 sequence is 13 residues long. CDR1 is SGHAT and CDR2 is FQDESV in the germline V gene (reference sequence). The CDR3 loop reads CTSSFGWSGGYTF. CDR3 coding DNA: TGTACCAGCAGCTTCGGTTGGAGTGGTGGCTACACCTTC.

A word on this clonotype: One end of the junction is discordant with germline, which a read error may explain. V gene TRBV20-1 combines with J gene TRBJ2-5; 7 bases map to TRBD2. The germline V gene encodes CDR1 DFQATT and CDR2 SNEGSKA (reference sequence). This CDR3 has 12 amino acids. CDR3 sequence reads: CSVRVGGKIQYF. The DNA of the CDR3 is TGCAGTGTTAGAGTCGGGGGGAAGATCCAGTACTTC.

Comment on this clonotype: Mismatch with germline at one junction end may stem from a read error. The V call is TRBV20-1, the J call TRBJ2-1, with TRBD2 as a possible D gene (5 bases). There are 15 residues in the CDR3. Germline V gene lookup returns CDR1 DFQATT and CDR2 SNEGSKA (reference sequence). The CDR3 region has the DNA TGCAGTGCTAGAGATAGGGAGAGGACTTTTAATGAACAGTTCTTC. Translating it yields CSARDRERTFNEQFF.

Worth noting for this clonotype: The junction departs from germline at one end; a sequencing error may be responsible. The chain employs TRBV11-1 and TRBJ2-7; maybe TRBD2 (5 bases). Germline values: CDR1 SGHAT, CDR2 FQDESV (reference sequence). The CDR3 is 15 amino acids. The CDR3 DNA follows: TGTGCCAGCAGCTTATTTAGGACGGGAAACTACGAGCAGTATTTC. Its protein product is CASSLFRTGNYEQYF.

This clonotype has just one count. With a much larger clone just one base away, this may be a read error. This chain joins TRBV5-5 and TRBJ2-1; tentative D call: TRBD1 (6 bases). Germline V gene sequence: CDR1 SGHKS, CDR2 YYEKEE (reference sequence). This CDR3 region has 16 residues. Trimming pared 7 bases from V and 5 bases from J, leaving 22 bases between. CDR3 bases: TGTGCCAGCTGCTATCCGACAGGTGGCCCCCACAATGAGCAGTTCTTC. This translates into CASCYPTGGPHNEQFF.

As regards this clonotype: A read error is possible here, since a much larger clone lies one base away. The gene calls are TRBV6-6 and TRBJ2-2; maybe TRBD1 (5 bases). Germline V CDR1 and CDR2: MNHNY, SVGAGI (reference sequence). CDR3 length: 15 amino acids. CDR3 in DNA: TGTGCCAGCAACAAGGGGCTCACGAACACCTGGGAGCTGTTTTTT. Translated: CASNKGLTNTWELFF.

The V and J genes are TRBV11-2 and TRBJ2-7; possibly TRBD1 for D (5 bases). Per germline, CDR1 SGHAT and CDR2 FQNNGV. CDR3 length equals 16 residues. V dropped 4 bases and J dropped 9 bases, with 25 bases sitting between them. The chain's CDR3 is CASSSATALRAHGQYF. The CDR3 DNA reads as TGTGCCAGCAGCTCTGCGACAGCCCTCCGTGCCCACGGGCAGTACTTC.

On this clonotype: At one of its ends the junction is not consistent with the germline gene, which may arise from a read error. V usage is TRBV29-1 and J usage is TRBJ1-1; TRBD1 is a possible D gene (5 bases). The CDR3 loop spans 13 amino acids. Germline-derived CDR1 and CDR2 are SQVTM and ANQGSEA. This CDR3 is CSVDAAVDTEGFF. Here the CDR3 DNA reads TGTAGCGTTGATGCAGCGGTGGACACTGAAGGTTTCTTT.

A note on this clonotype: The final CDR3 position lacks the conserved phenylalanine or tryptophan, pointing to a likely read error. Because the CDR3's place on the DNA is in doubt, the DNA is left out and the CDR3 is given as listed by TCRdb. This sequence joins TRBV11-1 and TRBJ2-4; the table's TRBD2 call for D was not verified on the DNA. The CDR3 is made up of 16 amino acids, end residues included. Germline V lookup: CDR1 SGHAT, CDR2 FQDESV (reference sequence). CDR3: CASIHSGRATKNIQYV.

Turning to this clonotype: One junction end does not reproduce the germline sequence, and a read error may be involved. The CDR3 coding sequence is TGCGCCATCAGCCAAGCCTCGGGACAAGTGACCCAGTACTTC. This codes for CAISQASGQVTQYF. The chain combines TRBV4-3 with TRBJ2-5, with D tentatively TRBD1 (6 bases). The CDR3 extends over 14 amino acids. The germline CDR1 and CDR2 sequences are LGHNA and YSLEER.

Concerning this clonotype: The missing conserved phenylalanine or tryptophan at the end of this CDR3 makes a read error likely. The chain is built from TRBV11-2 and TRBJ2-7; the D gene could be TRBD1 or TRBD2 (5 bases each). Germline CDR1 is SGHAT and CDR2 is FQNNGV. CDR3 size: 14 residues. Trimming stripped 11 bases from V and 2 bases from J, with 19 bases between. CDR3 in DNA: TGTGCCGGCGGGCCGGGGACGACGGCCTACGAGCAGTACCTC. This encodes CAGGPGTTAYEQYL.

The chain couples TRBV7-9 to TRBJ1-2; no definite D call. The length of the CDR3 is 14 residues. Germline V gene data show CDR1 as SEHNR and CDR2 as FQNEAQ (reference sequence). The germline V and J ends were trimmed by 2 bases and 5 bases, with 12 bases remaining between them. This CDR3 is CASSLWANSYGYTF. Here the CDR3 DNA reads TGTGCCAGCAGCTTATGGGCAAATTCTTATGGCTACACCTTC.